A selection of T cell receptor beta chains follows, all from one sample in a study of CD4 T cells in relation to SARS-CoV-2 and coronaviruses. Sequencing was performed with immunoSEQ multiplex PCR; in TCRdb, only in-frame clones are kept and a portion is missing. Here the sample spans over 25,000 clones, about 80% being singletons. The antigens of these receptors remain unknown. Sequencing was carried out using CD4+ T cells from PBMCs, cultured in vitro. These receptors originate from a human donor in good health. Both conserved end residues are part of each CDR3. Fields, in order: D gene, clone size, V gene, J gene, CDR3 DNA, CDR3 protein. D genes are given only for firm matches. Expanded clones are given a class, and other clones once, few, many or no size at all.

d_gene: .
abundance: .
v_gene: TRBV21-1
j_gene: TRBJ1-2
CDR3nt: TGTGCCAGCAGCAAAGGGACAATTACTAACTATGGCTACACCTTC
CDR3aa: CASSKGTITNYGYTF

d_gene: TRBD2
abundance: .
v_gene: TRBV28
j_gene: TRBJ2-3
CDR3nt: TGTGCCAGCAGAAATTCCCGGGGGCGGGAGGACACAGATACGCAGTATTTT
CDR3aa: CASRNSRGREDTDTQYF

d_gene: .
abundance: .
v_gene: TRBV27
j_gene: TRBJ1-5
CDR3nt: TGTGCCAGCAGTCCCTCAGGATGGCAGATATATAGCAATCAGCCCCAGCATTTT
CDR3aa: CASSPSGWQIYSNQPQHF

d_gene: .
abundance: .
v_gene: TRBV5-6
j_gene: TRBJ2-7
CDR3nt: TGTGCCAGCACCTCCGGGTATGAGCAGTACTTC
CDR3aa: CASTSGYEQYF

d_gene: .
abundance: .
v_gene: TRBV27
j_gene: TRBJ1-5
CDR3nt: TGTGCCAGCAGACCAGAGGGGAGTCAGCCCCAGCATTTT
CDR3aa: CASRPEGSQPQHF

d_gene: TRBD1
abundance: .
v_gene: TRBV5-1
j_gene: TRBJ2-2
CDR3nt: TGCGCCAGCAGCACCAAACAGGGGATTACGAACACCGGGGAGCTGTTTTTT
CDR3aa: CASSTKQGITNTGELFF

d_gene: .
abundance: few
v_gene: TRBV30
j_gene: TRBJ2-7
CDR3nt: TGTGCCTGGAGTCCCACTGGGGACGAGCAGTACTTC
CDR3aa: CAWSPTGDEQYF

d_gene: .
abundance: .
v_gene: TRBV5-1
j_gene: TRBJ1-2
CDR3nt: TGCGCCAGCAGCTTGGCCGGGAGGCCCGATGGCTACACCTTC
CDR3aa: CASSLAGRPDGYTF

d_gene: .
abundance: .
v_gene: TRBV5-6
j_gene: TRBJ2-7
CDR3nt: TGTGCCAGCAGCTTGGTTCGGGTTTGGGAATTC
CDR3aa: CASSLVRVWEF

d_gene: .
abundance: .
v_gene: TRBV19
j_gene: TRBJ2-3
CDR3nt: TGTGCCAGTAGTATGTACAGTCACTCTAGCACAGATACGCAGTATTTT
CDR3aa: CASSMYSHSSTDTQYF

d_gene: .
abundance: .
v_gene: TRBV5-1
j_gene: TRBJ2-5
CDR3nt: TGCGCCAGCAGCTTGGCCGGGGCAGACCAAGAGACCCAGTACTTC
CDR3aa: CASSLAGADQETQYF

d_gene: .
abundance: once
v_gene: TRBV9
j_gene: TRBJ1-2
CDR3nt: TGTGCCAGCAGCGTGCAGGGGCTAGGTGGCTACACCTTC
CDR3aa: CASSVQGLGGYTF

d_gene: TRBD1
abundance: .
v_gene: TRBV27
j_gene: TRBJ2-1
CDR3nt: TGTGCCAGCAGCTCCGGGACAGGGATCGTGAGCAAGTTCTTC
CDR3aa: CASSSGTGIVSKFF

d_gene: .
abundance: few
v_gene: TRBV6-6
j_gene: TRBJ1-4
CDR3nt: TGTGCCAGCAGTTACCGCATGGGGGGGGAAAAACTGTTTTTT
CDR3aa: CASSYRMGGEKLFF

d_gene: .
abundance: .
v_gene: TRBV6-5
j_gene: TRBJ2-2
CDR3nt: TGTGCCAGCAGTTACGGTGGTCGGGAGCTGTTTTTT
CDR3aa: CASSYGGRELFF

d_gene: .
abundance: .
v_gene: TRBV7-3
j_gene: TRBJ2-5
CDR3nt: TGTGCCAGCAGCTTACACAGGGACGAGACCCAGTACTTC
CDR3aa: CASSLHRDETQYF

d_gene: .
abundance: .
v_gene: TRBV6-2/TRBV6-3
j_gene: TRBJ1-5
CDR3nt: TGTGCCAGCAGCAACAGGGACCAGCCCCAGCATTTT
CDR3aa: CASSNRDQPQHF

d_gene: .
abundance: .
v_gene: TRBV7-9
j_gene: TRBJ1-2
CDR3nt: TGTGCCAGCAGCTTGGTGGGGGACTACTATGGCTACACCTTC
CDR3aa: CASSLVGDYYGYTF

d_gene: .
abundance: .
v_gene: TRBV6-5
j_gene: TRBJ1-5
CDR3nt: TGTGCCAGCAGGGGAGGGATAGGTCAGCCCCAGCATTTT
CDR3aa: CASRGGIGQPQHF

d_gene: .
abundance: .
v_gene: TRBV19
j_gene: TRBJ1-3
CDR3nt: TGTGCCAGTAGTGGGGTGGCCGGAAACACCATATATTTT
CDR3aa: CASSGVAGNTIYF

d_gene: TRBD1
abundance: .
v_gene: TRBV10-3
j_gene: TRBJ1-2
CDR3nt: TGTGCCATCAATGACAGGGGGGGAGCTAACTATGGCTACACCTTC
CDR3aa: CAINDRGGANYGYTF

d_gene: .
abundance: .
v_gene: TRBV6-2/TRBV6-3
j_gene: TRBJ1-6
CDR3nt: TGTGCCAGCAGCCCGACCATACGCAATTCACCCCTCCACTTT
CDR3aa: CASSPTIRNSPLHF

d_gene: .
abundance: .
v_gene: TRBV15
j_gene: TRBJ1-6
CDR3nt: TGTGCCACCAGCAGAGAAAGGGTCCATAATTCACCCCTCCACTTT
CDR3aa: CATSRERVHNSPLHF

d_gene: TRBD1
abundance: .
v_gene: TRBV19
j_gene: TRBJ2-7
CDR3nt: TGTGCCAGTAGTAGGACAGGCGTCCCCGGCGAGCAGTACTTC
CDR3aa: CASSRTGVPGEQYF

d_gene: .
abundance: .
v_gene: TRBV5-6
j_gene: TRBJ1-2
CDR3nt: TGTGCCAGCAGCTTGGCCGGGGCTCCTAACTATGGCTACACCTTC
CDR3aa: CASSLAGAPNYGYTF

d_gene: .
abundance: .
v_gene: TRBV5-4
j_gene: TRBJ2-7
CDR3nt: TGTGCCAGCAGCCCCCGGGACATCCTCGGGGAGCAGTACTTC
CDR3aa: CASSPRDILGEQYF

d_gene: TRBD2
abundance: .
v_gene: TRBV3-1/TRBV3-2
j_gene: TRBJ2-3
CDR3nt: TGTGCCAGCAGCCAAGCCCTAGCGGAAGGGGCAGATACGCAGTATTTT
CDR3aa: CASSQALAEGADTQYF

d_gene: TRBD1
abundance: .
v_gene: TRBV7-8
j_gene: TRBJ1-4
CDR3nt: TGTGCCAGCAGCATGCCCGGGACAGGGCTGGAAAAACTGTTTTTT
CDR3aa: CASSMPGTGLEKLFF

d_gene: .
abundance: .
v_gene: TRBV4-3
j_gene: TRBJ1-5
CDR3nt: TGCGCCAGCAGCCAAGAATACGCAGCATGGGTGGAGCCCCAGCATTTT
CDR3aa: CASSQEYAAWVEPQHF

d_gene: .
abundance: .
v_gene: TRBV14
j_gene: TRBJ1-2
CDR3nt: TGTGCCAGCAGCCAAGAATCCGACAGCTCGCGATGGGGCTACACCTTC
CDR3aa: CASSQESDSSRWGYTF

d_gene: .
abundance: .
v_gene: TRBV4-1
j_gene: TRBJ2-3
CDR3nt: TGCGCCAGCAGCCAAGACCCCCTAGCCCAGGATACGCAGTATTTT
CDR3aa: CASSQDPLAQDTQYF

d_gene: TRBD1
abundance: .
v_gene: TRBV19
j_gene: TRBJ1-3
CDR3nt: TGTGCCAGTAGTGGTGACAGGGGAGCTGGAAACACCATATATTTT
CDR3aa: CASSGDRGAGNTIYF

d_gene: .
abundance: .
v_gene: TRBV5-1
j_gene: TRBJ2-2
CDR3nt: TGCGCCAGCAGCGATACTGACACCGGGGAGCTGTTTTTT
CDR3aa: CASSDTDTGELFF

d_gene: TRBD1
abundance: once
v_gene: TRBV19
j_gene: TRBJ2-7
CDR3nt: TGTGCCAGTAGTATGGCCGGGACAGGGGTCTACGAGCAGTACTTC
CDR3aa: CASSMAGTGVYEQYF

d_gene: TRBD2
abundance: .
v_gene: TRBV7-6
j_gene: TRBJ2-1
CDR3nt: TGTGCCAGCAGTTCCTCCGCGGGAGGCCACCGCGGTGAGCAGTTCTTC
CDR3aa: CASSSSAGGHRGEQFF

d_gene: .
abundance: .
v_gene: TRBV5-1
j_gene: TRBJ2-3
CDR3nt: TGCGCCAGCAGCTCATCGCGGGATACCACAGATACGCAGTATTTT
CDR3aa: CASSSSRDTTDTQYF

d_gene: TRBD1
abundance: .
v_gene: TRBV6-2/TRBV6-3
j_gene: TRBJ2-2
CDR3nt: TGTGCCAGCAGTTACCGGGGACAGGGTAACGGGGAGCTGTTTTTT
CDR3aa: CASSYRGQGNGELFF

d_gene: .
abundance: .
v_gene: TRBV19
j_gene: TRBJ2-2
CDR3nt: TGTGCCAGTAGTATTCGTACCGGGGAGCTGTTTTTT
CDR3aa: CASSIRTGELFF

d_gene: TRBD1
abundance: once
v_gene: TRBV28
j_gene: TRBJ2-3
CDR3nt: TGTGCCAGCAATCCAGGGGGATCCACAGATACGCAGTATTTT
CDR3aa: CASNPGGSTDTQYF

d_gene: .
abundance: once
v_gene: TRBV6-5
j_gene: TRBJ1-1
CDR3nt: TGTGCCACCCTTCGAGCGCGCAACACTGAAGCTTTCTTT
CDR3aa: CATLRARNTEAFF

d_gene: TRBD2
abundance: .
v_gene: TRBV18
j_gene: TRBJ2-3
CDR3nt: TGTGCCAGCTCACCTTCTAGCGGGGCAGATACGCAGTATTTT
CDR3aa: CASSPSSGADTQYF

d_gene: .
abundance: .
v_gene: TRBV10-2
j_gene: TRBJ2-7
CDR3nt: TGCGCCAGCGGGCAGGACGGCTACGAGCAGTACTTC
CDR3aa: CASGQDGYEQYF

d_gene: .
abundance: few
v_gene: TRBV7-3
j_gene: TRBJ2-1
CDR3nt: TGTGCCAGCAGCTTAGGGGTCGAACCCTCCTACAATGAGCAGTTCTTC
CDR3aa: CASSLGVEPSYNEQFF

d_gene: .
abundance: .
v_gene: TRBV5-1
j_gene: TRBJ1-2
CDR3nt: TGCGCCAGCAGCTTGGATCTGGGCGGATACTATGGCTACACCTTC
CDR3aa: CASSLDLGGYYGYTF

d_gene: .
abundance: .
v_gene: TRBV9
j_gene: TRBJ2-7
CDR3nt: TGTGCCAGCAGCGTAGACCAGGACTTGAGCTACGAGCAGTACTTC
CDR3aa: CASSVDQDLSYEQYF

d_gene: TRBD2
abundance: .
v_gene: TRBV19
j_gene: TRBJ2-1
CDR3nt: TGTGCCAGTAGGAGAGCGGGAGGGCTAACCTACAATGAGCAGTTCTTC
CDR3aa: CASRRAGGLTYNEQFF

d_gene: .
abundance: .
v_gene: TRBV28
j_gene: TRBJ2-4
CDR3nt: TGTGCCAGCACGTTTACCAGGGGAAACAAAAACATTCAGTACTTC
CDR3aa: CASTFTRGNKNIQYF

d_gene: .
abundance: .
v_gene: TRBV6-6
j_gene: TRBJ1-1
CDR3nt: TGTGCCGCCAACGTAGGGGGAACTGAAGCTTTCTTT
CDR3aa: CAANVGGTEAFF

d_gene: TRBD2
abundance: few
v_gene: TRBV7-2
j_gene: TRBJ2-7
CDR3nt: TGTGCCAGCAGCATGACTAGCGGGGGCTACGAGCAGTACTTC
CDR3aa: CASSMTSGGYEQYF

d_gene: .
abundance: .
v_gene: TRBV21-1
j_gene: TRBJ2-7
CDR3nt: TGTGACCGGAGGGGAGTAAGCAACGAGCAGTACTTC
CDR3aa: CDRRGVSNEQYF

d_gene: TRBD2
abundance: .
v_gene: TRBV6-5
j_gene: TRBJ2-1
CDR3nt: TGTGCCAGCAGTCCACTAGCGGAGCCGACCAATGAGCAGTTCTTC
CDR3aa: CASSPLAEPTNEQFF

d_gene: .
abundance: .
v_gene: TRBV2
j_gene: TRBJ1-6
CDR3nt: TGTGCCAGCACCTGGACCGGGTGGTCGCCCCTCCACTTT
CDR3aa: CASTWTGWSPLHF

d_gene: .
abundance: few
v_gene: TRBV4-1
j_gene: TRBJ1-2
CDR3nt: TGCGCCAGCAGCCAAGAAGGTATGGGGGGAGGCTATGGCTACACCTTC
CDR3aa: CASSQEGMGGGYGYTF